This section outlines one T cell receptor beta chain sequence together with its context. Trimming pared 0 bases from V and 4 bases from J, leaving 10 bases between. CDR1 is SGDLS and CDR2 is YYNGEE in the germline V gene. CDR3 length: 14 amino acids. The data derive from a study of blood T cell repertoires in COVID-19. Study-level background: There were acute and convalescent COVID-19 samples, and they came from the United States, Italy and Spain.

Original data processing: Estimation of nucleated cell counts relied on the amplification of reference gene primers. Only in-frame clones appear in the TCRdb table, and some are missing; sequencing was by immunoSEQ multiplex PCR. V and J calls and clone size follow that table, whereas D and trimming were derived from the DNA. This table has more than 250,000 clones, more than 75% appearing once. This chain uses TRBV9 with TRBJ1-1; the D gene is possibly TRBD1 (5 bases). The sequence derives from a woman between 18 and 30 years old who had recovered from COVID-19. Specimen: PBMCs or T cells enriched from blood (not recorded which). For the CDR3, the DNA is TGTGCCAGCAGCGTAGATTGGGGCACCACTGAAGCTTTCTTT. The encoded protein is CASSVDWGTTEAFF.